The rows below give T cell receptor beta chains drawn from one sample of a study of blood T cell repertoires in COVID-19. The data were produced by immunoSEQ multiplex PCR, yet TCRdb's version contains in-frame clones alone and is incomplete. In the table there are roughly 41,000 clones, over 80% of which are singletons. The sample was peripheral blood. The receptor source for this set is a human donor in a cohort sampled during active COVID-19. Each CDR3 is given without its conserved first and last residue.

j_call: TRBJ2-1
v_call: TRBV30
cdr3_aa: AWSPLPGLAGGTNEQF

j_call: TRBJ2-5
v_call: TRBV4-2
cdr3_aa: ASSQGRGVGETQY

j_call: TRBJ2-7
v_call: TRBV5-1
cdr3_aa: ASSPGAGGYEQY

j_call: TRBJ2-5
v_call: TRBV7-9
cdr3_aa: ASYPLNRKQETQY

j_call: TRBJ2-1
v_call: TRBV18
cdr3_aa: ASSPQGVISYNEQF

j_call: TRBJ1-1
v_call: TRBV30
cdr3_aa: AWSAPTGSWNTEAF

j_call: TRBJ2-2
v_call: TRBV18
cdr3_aa: ASSPGQGPGELF

j_call: TRBJ1-5
v_call: TRBV28
cdr3_aa: ASSLTQGSNQPQH

j_call: TRBJ2-7
v_call: TRBV21-1
cdr3_aa: ASSKGVSAIDEQY

j_call: TRBJ2-2
v_call: TRBV3-1/TRBV3-2
cdr3_aa: ASSHPLGQPPGELF

j_call: TRBJ2-7
v_call: TRBV6-1
cdr3_aa: ASSEFASEQY

j_call: TRBJ2-7
v_call: TRBV28
cdr3_aa: ASRKGGSSYEQY